Listed here are 21 T cell receptor beta chains from one sample, sequenced in a study of blood T cells in healthy people across ages. Through a sample-barcoded 5' primer and a J-beta primer mix, a second PCR was run for 7 to 11 cycles. TCRdb fed the 5' RACE reads into MiXCR, producing one record per CDR3 protein. Of approximately 1.5 million distinct CDR3 sequences listed, approximately 43% were seen once; the top ten hold 4%. The sequencing input was blood. These receptors came from a woman under 30 in good health.

This clonotype was counted between two and nine times. The chain combines TRBV20-1 with TRBJ2-4; D is ambiguous. Germline assignment: CDR1 DFQATT and CDR2 SNEGSKA (reference sequence). The V and J ends lost 1 base and 0 bases respectively, with 10 bases between them. CDR3 length: 15 residues. The CDR3 here is CSARVRRLAKNIQYF. CDR3 DNA: TGCAGTGCTAGAGTAAGGCGACTAGCCAAAAACATTCAGTACTTC.

The table lists this clonotype with a few counts. The J gene is TRBJ2-1, the V gene TRBV4-1; 9 bases line up with TRBD1. J gave up 7 bases and V 2 bases, and 6 bases lay outside the gene matches. The CDR3 covers 15 residues. Germline loops: CDR1 MGHRA, CDR2 YSYEKL. The CDR3 spells CASSQQQGAGNEQFF. As DNA, the CDR3 is TGCGCCAGCAGCCAACAACAGGGGGCTGGGAATGAGCAGTTCTTC.

This clonotype showed up just a few times. CDR3 in DNA: TGTGCCAGCAGCTGGTTTTCCTACGAGCAGTACTTC. Translated: CASSWFSYEQYF. The V and J genes are TRBV7-9 and TRBJ2-7; unclear D gene. Per germline, CDR1 SEHNR and CDR2 FQNEAQ (reference sequence). CDR3 length equals 12 residues. The V and J ends lost 4 bases and 1 base respectively, with 5 bases between them.

The chain is built from TRBV28 and TRBJ2-5; D not certain. With 8 bases removed from V and 5 bases from J, the gap between germline ends came to 12 bases. Germline CDR1 is MDHEN and CDR2 is SYDVKM. This CDR3 has 12 amino acids. Here the CDR3 DNA reads TGTGCCAGCTGCCCCTTTCGGGAGACCCAGTACTTC. Its translation is CASCPFRETQYF.

V usage is TRBV20-1 and J usage is TRBJ2-1, with D possibly being TRBD1 (5 bases). This CDR3 contains 13 residues. V lost 6 bases and J lost 7, with 16 bases in between. Germline CDR1 reads DFQATT; CDR2 reads SNEGSKA (reference sequence). Here the CDR3 DNA reads TGCAGTGCCTACTACCAGGGTGAGAATGAGCAGTTCTTC. Its translation: CSAYYQGENEQFF.

Here the CDR3 reads CSARSLAGANEQYF. For the CDR3, the DNA is TGCAGTGCTAGAAGCCTAGCGGGAGCAAACGAGCAGTACTTC. The chain employs TRBV20-1 and TRBJ2-7; the match to TRBD2 covers 10 bases. This CDR3 has 14 amino acids. The V segment lost 2 bases and the J segment 5 bases; nucleotides outside the gene matches: 6. Per the germline V gene, CDR1 is DFQATT and CDR2 is SNEGSKA (reference sequence).

The V call is TRBV6-2 or TRBV6-3, the J call TRBJ2-5; no clear D. Near its end, the DNA agrees better with TRBJ2-7, so the J call may be wrong. The CDR3 covers 14 residues. Germline V gene data show CDR1 as MNHEY and CDR2 as SVGEGT. The CDR3 region is CASSYQGRHYEQYF. The CDR3 nucleotides are TGTGCCAGCAGTTACCAAGGACGGCACTACGAGCAGTACTTC.

The J gene is TRBJ1-2, the V gene TRBV29-1; the match to TRBD1 covers 7 bases. Germline V gene data show CDR1 as SQVTM and CDR2 as ANQGSEA. With V trimmed by 5 bases and J by 5 bases, 8 bases remained unmatched. This CDR3 spans 13 amino acids. The CDR3 loop is CSVHRQGGYGYTF. As DNA, the CDR3 is TGCAGCGTTCATCGACAGGGCGGGTATGGCTACACCTTC.

The J gene is TRBJ2-5, the V gene TRBV20-1, with TRBD2 as a possible D gene (7 bases). The CDR3 is 15 residues long. Trimming pared 5 bases from V and 11 bases from J, leaving 27 bases between. Germline V lookup: CDR1 DFQATT, CDR2 SNEGSKA (reference sequence). The DNA of the CDR3 is TGCAGTGCTGTCTTTGGGGGGGGCAACAACAATGAGCAGTACTTC. Its translation is CSAVFGGGNNNEQYF.

This clonotype has a handful of counts. One end of the junction varies from germline; a read error may be responsible. The chain is built from TRBV29-1 and TRBJ2-6; TRBD1 matches 7 bases. The CDR3 contains 17 residues. CDR1 and CDR2 (germline): SQVTM, ANQGSEA. Here the CDR3 reads CSVGVGQSISGANVPTF. The CDR3 bases are TGCAGCGTTGGGGTGGGACAGAGTATCTCTGGGGCCAACGTCCCGACTTTC.

The chain employs TRBV28 and TRBJ1-1; the D gene is possibly TRBD1 (6 bases). This CDR3 spans 12 amino acids. V was clipped by 7 bases and J by 3 bases, with 9 bases between them. Germline lookup yields CDR1 MDHEN and CDR2 SYDVKM. The CDR3 loop is CASTWGHTEAFF. CDR3 in DNA: TGTGCCAGCACCTGGGGGCACACTGAAGCTTTCTTT.

This clonotype was seen a single time. Here the CDR3 DNA reads TGCAGCGTAGACACTAGCTCCTACGAGCAGTACTTC. This codes for CSVDTSSYEQYF. The rearrangement links TRBV29-1 to TRBJ2-7; TRBD2 is a possible D gene (5 bases). This CDR3 comprises 12 residues. V shed 6 bases and J shed 0 bases, with 9 bases lying between them. Germline V gives CDR1 SQVTM, CDR2 ANQGSEA.

The rearrangement joins TRBV6-5 to TRBJ2-3; D is perhaps TRBD1 or TRBD2 (5 bases each). V shed 8 bases and J shed 5 bases, with 14 bases lying between them. This CDR3 contains 13 residues. Germline loops: CDR1 MNHEY, CDR2 SVGAGI. This CDR3 reads CASSGPLGDTQYF. DNA of the CDR3: TGTGCCAGCTCGGGGCCCCTCGGAGATACGCAGTATTTT.

This chain joins TRBV20-1 and TRBJ2-5; 7 positions match TRBD2. V dropped 1 base and J dropped 11; count of bases not matched to a gene: 22. Germline CDR1 is DFQATT and CDR2 is SNEGSKA (reference sequence). The CDR3 is 17 residues long. CDR3 sequence (DNA): TGCAGTGCTAGAGGTAGAAAAGGCGGGAGACCCTACAATGAGCAGTACTTC. Translating gives CSARGRKGGRPYNEQYF.

This sequence joins TRBV3-1 and TRBJ2-3; tentatively, D is TRBD2 (5 bases). The CDR3 has 17 residues. Trimming removed 0 bases from V and 0 bases from J, with 13 bases in between. Germline V lookup: CDR1 LGHDT, CDR2 YNNKEL (reference sequence). The DNA for the CDR3 is TGTGCCAGCAGCCAAGATGGGAGCGGCACTAGCACAGATACGCAGTATTTT. Its translation: CASSQDGSGTSTDTQYF.

The rearrangement joins TRBV6-6 to TRBJ1-5; D is unresolved. Trimming pared 10 bases from V and 0 bases from J, leaving 13 bases between. The CDR3 sequence is 14 residues long. Germline V lookup: CDR1 MNHNY, CDR2 SVGAGI (reference sequence). The CDR3, as DNA: TGTGCCACCGAGTCGGGGTTTAGCAATCAGCCCCAGCATTTT. This encodes CATESGFSNQPQHF.

This clonotype has only one observation. This could be a read error, since a much larger clone is one nucleotide away. The chain is built from TRBV7-6 and TRBJ2-7; D not certain. The CDR3 has 13 residues. Germline loops: CDR1 SGHVS, CDR2 FNYEAQ. CDR3: CASSLESSYGQYF. CDR3 DNA: TGTGCCAGCAGCTTAGAAAGCTCCTACGGGCAGTACTTC.

V gene TRBV11-2 combines with J gene TRBJ2-5; possibly TRBD1 or TRBD2 for D (5 bases each). Trimming shortened V by 4 bases and J by 2 bases, and 17 bases separated the two germline ends. The germline V gene encodes CDR1 SGHAT and CDR2 FQNNGV. The CDR3 has 16 amino acids. CDR3 bases: TGTGCCAGCAGCTCCTCAGTGGGACGGTTTCAAGAGACCCAGTACTTC. Its protein is CASSSSVGRFQETQYF.

This clonotype was found many times. V is TRBV13 and J is TRBJ2-3; no definite D call. The CDR3 extends over 12 amino acids. The V and J ends lost 2 bases and 4 bases respectively, with 4 bases between them. CDR1 is PRHDT and CDR2 is FYEKMQ in the germline V gene (reference sequence). In DNA form, the CDR3 reads TGTGCCAGCAGCTTAATGTCAGATACGCAGTATTTT. Its translation: CASSLMSDTQYF.

This clonotype was observed many times. V and J are TRBV9 and TRBJ1-2; D ambiguous. Trimming removed 0 bases from V and 10 bases from J, with 10 bases in between. CDR3 length equals 12 residues. Per the germline V gene, CDR1 is SGDLS and CDR2 is YYNGEE. CDR3 in DNA: TGTGCCAGCAGCGTAGCGAACGGCTTCTACACCTTC. Translated, it gives CASSVANGFYTF.

The V gene is TRBV4-1, the J gene TRBJ2-7, with TRBD1 identical over 8 bases. J lost 2 bases, V lost 4 bases, and 10 bases had no gene match. The germline V gene has CDR1 MGHRA and CDR2 YSYEKL. The CDR3 spans 16 residues. The chain's CDR3 is CASSRRTGLKAYEQYF. In nucleotides, the CDR3 is TGCGCCAGCAGCCGAAGGACAGGGCTAAAGGCCTACGAGCAGTACTTC.